The 23 T cell receptor beta chains below all came from one sample that was sequenced in a study of shared T cell receptors in the human thymus. Clones were read by immunoSEQ multiplex PCR, and TCRdb kept only the in-frame ones, dropping some. The sample contains approximately 760,000 clones, 75% to 90% of which appear only once. The same sample was also used in a study of human thymus T cells.

Sequencing input: thymocytes. The receptors stem from a girl under three years old with a congenital heart defect.

The chain carries TRBV18 and TRBJ2-1, with D perhaps matching TRBD2 (6 bases). CDR3 length: 17 residues. Germline lookup yields CDR1 KGHSH and CDR2 LQKENI. The germline V and J ends were trimmed by 3 bases and 7 bases, with 22 bases remaining between them. CDR3 DNA sequence: TGTGCCAGCTCACCCAGAACGACCGGGGGTACTTTGAATGAGCAGTTCTTC. Protein sequence: CASSPRTTGGTLNEQFF.

This chain links TRBV5-1 with TRBJ1-1; D remains unclear. Germline CDR1 and CDR2: SGHRS and YFSETQ. V gave up 0 bases and J gave up 1 base, with 13 bases separating them. The CDR3 sequence is 16 residues long. The CDR3 is CASSLVAPRKNTEAFF. DNA of the CDR3: TGCGCCAGCAGCTTGGTTGCCCCCAGAAAGAACACTGAAGCTTTCTTT.

This chain connects TRBV4-1 to TRBJ1-1; possible D gene TRBD1, 6 bases. From germline, CDR1 is MGHRA and CDR2 YSYEKL. Trimming took off 2 bases at V and 6 bases at J, with 13 bases between the two ends. This CDR3 spans 14 amino acids. CDR3 sequence reads: CASSQIQGEAEAFF. The CDR3 nucleotides are TGCGCCAGCAGCCAAATACAGGGAGAAGCTGAAGCTTTCTTT.

This chain uses TRBV2 with TRBJ1-2; TRBD1 aligns across 8 bases. This CDR3 has 14 residues. Germline V lookup: CDR1 SNHLY, CDR2 FYNNEI. The trim removed 4 bases at V and 7 bases at J, leaving 8 bases unmatched. The CDR3 loop is CASSGSRGQGGYTF. CDR3 nucleotides: TGTGCCAGCAGTGGTAGCAGGGGGCAGGGTGGCTACACCTTC.

The rearrangement joins TRBV29-1 to TRBJ2-3; tentative D call: TRBD2 (6 bases). Germline V gene lookup returns CDR1 SQVTM and CDR2 ANQGSEA. The V end was cut by 4 bases, the J end by 10 bases, with 33 bases between. CDR3 length equals 18 residues. Here the CDR3 reads CSVATLPPRGPLRGAQYF. The CDR3 coding sequence is TGCAGCGTTGCCACCCTTCCCCCGCGGGGACCCCTTCGGGGAGCGCAGTATTTT.

The chain couples TRBV14 to TRBJ1-2; 9 bases align to TRBD1. Germline V CDR1 and CDR2: SGHDN, FVKESK. The ends lost 2 bases at V and 4 bases at J; junction bases unmatched: 11. The CDR3 has 17 residues. In DNA, the CDR3 is TGTGCCAGCAGCCAAAGGGGCACAGGGGGCATCGTCTATGGCTACACCTTC. Protein sequence: CASSQRGTGGIVYGYTF.

This clone occurred a few times. The chain uses TRBV5-6 and TRBJ1-4; D remains ambiguous. V lost 3 bases and J lost 5, with 20 bases in between. In germline, CDR1 is SGHDT, CDR2 YYEEEE. This CDR3 is built from 17 residues. The CDR3 nucleotides are TGTGCCAGCAGCTGCCCGACCAAATACCCGGGGAATGAAAAACTGTTTTTT. Residues: CASSCPTKYPGNEKLFF.

V and J are TRBV4-1 and TRBJ1-1; 8 bases align to TRBD1. The CDR3 is 18 amino acids. After removal of 1 base from V and 3 bases from J, the junction contained 13 bases not matched to a gene. The germline gives CDR1 MGHRA, CDR2 YSYEKL. The chain's CDR3 is CASSQVPGTGRFDTEAFF. CDR3 nucleotide sequence: TGCGCCAGCAGCCAAGTTCCCGGGACAGGCCGTTTTGACACTGAAGCTTTCTTT.

The chain couples TRBV4-3 to TRBJ2-7; TRBD2 matches at 8 bases. The V gene's germline CDR1 is LGHNA and CDR2 YSLEER. This CDR3 comprises 17 residues. The J segment lost 5 bases and the V segment lost 0 bases, leaving 12 bases of the junction unmatched. CDR3 amino acids: CASSQEGPSGYPHEQYF. CDR3 coding DNA: TGCGCCAGCAGCCAAGAGGGGCCTAGCGGGTATCCCCACGAGCAGTACTTC.

The rearrangement uses TRBV19 and TRBJ1-2; D gene unclear. Germline-derived CDR1 and CDR2 are LNHDA and SQIVND (reference sequence). The CDR3 consists of 12 residues. V lost 1 base and J lost 8, with 8 bases in between. For the CDR3, the DNA is TGTGCCAGTAGTATAGTAGGGAGAGGCTACACCTTC. The encoded protein is CASSIVGRGYTF.

This clone has a handful of counts. The chain uses TRBV9 and TRBJ2-1, with TRBD2 matching over 7 bases. There are 15 residues in the CDR3. Germline CDR1 reads SGDLS; CDR2 reads YYNGEE. J gave up 0 bases and V 0 bases, and 0 bases lay outside the gene matches. CDR3 in DNA: TGTGCCAGCAGCGTAGCGGGGGGCTCCTACAATGAGCAGTTCTTC. As protein: CASSVAGGSYNEQFF.

Notes on this clone: The junction does not match germline at one end; this may be a read error. V is TRBV15 and J is TRBJ2-5, with 9 bases matching TRBD2. Per the germline V gene, CDR1 is LNHNV and CDR2 is YYDKDF (reference sequence). This CDR3 has 16 amino acids. CDR3 coding DNA: TGTGCCACCAGCAGAGATCTTAGCGGGGGCCAAGAGGCCCAGTACTTC. This encodes CATSRDLSGGQEAQYF. Drawing the rest from reference TRBV15 and TRBJ2-5, the complete variable domain is DAMVIQNPRYQVTQFGKPVTLSCSQTLNHNVMYWYQQKSSQAPKLLFHYYDKDFNNEADTPDNFQSRRPNTSFCFLDIRSPGLGDTAMYLCATSRDLSGGQEAQYFGPGTRLLVL.

V is TRBV6-5 and J is TRBJ2-1, with TRBD2 as a possible D gene (7 bases). V lost 0 bases and J 5 bases, leaving 11 bases between the germline ends. This CDR3 is 15 amino acids long. Germline V gives CDR1 MNHEY, CDR2 SVGAGI. This CDR3 is CASSYSGRGHNEQFF. CDR3 in DNA: TGTGCCAGCAGTTACTCAGGGCGGGGGCACAATGAGCAGTTCTTC.

V and J are TRBV7-6 and TRBJ2-3, with 16 bases lining up with TRBD2. This CDR3 comprises 20 residues. The junction had 12 bases not matched to a gene; V was cut back by 4 bases and J by 2 bases. Per the germline V gene, CDR1 is SGHVS and CDR2 is FNYEAQ. The CDR3 is CASSSSGTSGGATYTDTQYF. For the CDR3, the DNA is TGTGCCAGCAGCTCCTCTGGGACTAGCGGGGGGGCAACCTACACAGATACGCAGTATTTT.

The V call is TRBV19, the J call TRBJ1-5; D possibly corresponds to TRBD1 (6 bases). The germline V gene encodes CDR1 LNHDA and CDR2 SQIVND (reference sequence). Trimming pared 6 bases from V and 3 bases from J, leaving 18 bases between. CDR3 length: 16 amino acids. CDR3 in amino acids: CASRRTASNNNQPQHF. The CDR3 DNA sequence: TGTGCCAGTAGGAGGACAGCTTCTAACAACAATCAGCCCCAGCATTTT. Looking up the rest from reference TRBV19 and TRBJ1-5 gives the full variable domain: DGGITQSPKYLFRKEGQNVTLSCEQNLNHDAMYWYRQDPGQGLRLIYYSQIVNDFQKGDIAEGYSVSREKKESFPLTVTSAQKNPTAFYLCASRRTASNNNQPQHFGDGTRLSIL.

The V and J genes are TRBV15 and TRBJ1-2, with 9 bases matching TRBD1. The CDR3 consists of 15 residues. V dropped 2 bases and J dropped 3; count of bases not matched to a gene: 4. CDR1 and CDR2 from the germline V gene are LNHNV and YYDKDF (reference sequence). CDR3 residues: CATSRTDRGHYGYTF. Here the CDR3 DNA reads TGTGCCACCAGCAGAACGGACAGGGGTCACTATGGCTACACCTTC.

This clone was seen a handful of times. The V gene is TRBV5-5, the J gene TRBJ2-2; possibly TRBD1 for D (6 bases). Trimming stripped 4 bases from V and 1 base from J, with 14 bases between. The CDR3 sequence is 16 residues long. Germline CDR1 reads SGHKS; CDR2 reads YYEKEE (reference sequence). The CDR3 DNA sequence: TGTGCCAGCAGCCCTACGGGACACCTGAACACCGGGGAGCTGTTTTTT. Protein product: CASSPTGHLNTGELFF.

V is TRBV14 and J is TRBJ2-6, with D unclear. The V end lost 8 bases, the J end lost 1 base, and 15 bases lay between the germline ends. The CDR3 covers 16 residues. Germline V CDR1 and CDR2: SGHDN, FVKESK. The CDR3 protein is CASPDLLTSGANVLTF. For the CDR3, the DNA is TGTGCCAGCCCTGACTTATTGACTTCTGGGGCCAACGTCCTGACTTTC.

This clone was counted a single time. The rearrangement links TRBV5-1 to TRBJ2-2, with D perhaps TRBD1 (5 bases). CDR1 and CDR2 (germline): SGHRS, YFSETQ. Trimming cost V 3 bases and J 5 bases, with 14 bases left between them. The CDR3 is 15 amino acids. This CDR3 reads CASSCRVGWTGELFF. Written as DNA, the CDR3 is TGCGCCAGCAGCTGCAGGGTGGGATGGACCGGGGAGCTGTTTTTT.

The chain couples TRBV14 to TRBJ2-7; 9 positions match TRBD1. The CDR3 loop spans 16 amino acids. V shed 2 bases, J shed 0 bases, and the junction held 5 bases outside the gene matches. The V gene's germline CDR1 is SGHDN and CDR2 FVKESK. Here the CDR3 DNA reads TGTGCCAGCAGCCAACTAAGGGACAGGGACTCCTACGAGCAGTACTTC. It yields the protein CASSQLRDRDSYEQYF.

V is TRBV4-3 and J is TRBJ2-1; D uncertain. Trimming cost V 0 bases and J 0 bases, with 15 bases left between them. The CDR3 extends over 18 amino acids. The germline CDR1 and CDR2 sequences are LGHNA and YSLEER. Here the CDR3 DNA reads TGCGCCAGCAGCCAAGAACCCTGGGCTCACAGCTCCTACAATGAGCAGTTCTTC. Amino acid sequence: CASSQEPWAHSSYNEQFF.

There are a few counts of this clone. The chain has TRBV14 and TRBJ1-2, with 8 bases matching TRBD1. The germline CDR1 and CDR2 sequences are SGHDN and FVKESK. This CDR3 comprises 17 residues. With 0 bases clipped from V and 5 bases from J, the junction kept 11 bases outside the gene matches. For the CDR3, the DNA is TGTGCCAGCAGCCAAGATCAAGGACAGGGAGCGGGTTATGGCTACACCTTC. It encodes CASSQDQGQGAGYGYTF.

The rearrangement uses TRBV28 and TRBJ2-1, with 10 bases identical to TRBD2. Looked up from germline, CDR1 is MDHEN and CDR2 is SYDVKM. V shed 8 bases and J 8 bases; nucleotides not matched to a gene: 21. The CDR3 is 18 residues long. The CDR3 loop is CASRAVIGERGGSHEQFF. DNA for the CDR3: TGTGCCAGCCGAGCAGTTATCGGAGAGCGGGGGGGCAGCCATGAGCAGTTCTTC.